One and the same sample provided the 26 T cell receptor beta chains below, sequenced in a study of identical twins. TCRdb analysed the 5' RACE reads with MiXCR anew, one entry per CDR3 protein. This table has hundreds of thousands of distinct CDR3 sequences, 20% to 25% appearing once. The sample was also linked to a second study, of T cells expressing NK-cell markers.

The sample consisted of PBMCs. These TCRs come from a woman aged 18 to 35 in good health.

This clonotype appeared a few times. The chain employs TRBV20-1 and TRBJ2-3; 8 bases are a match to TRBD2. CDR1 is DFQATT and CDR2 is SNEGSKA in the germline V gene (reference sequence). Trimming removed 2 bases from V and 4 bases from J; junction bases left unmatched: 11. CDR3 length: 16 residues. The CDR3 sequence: CSARNPLQAGADTQYF. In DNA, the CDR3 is TGCAGTGCTAGAAACCCTCTCCAAGCGGGGGCAGATACGCAGTATTTT.

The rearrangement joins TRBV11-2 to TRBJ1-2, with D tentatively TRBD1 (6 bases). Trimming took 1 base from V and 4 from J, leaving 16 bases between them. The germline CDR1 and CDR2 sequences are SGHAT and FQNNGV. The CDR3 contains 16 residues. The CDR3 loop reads CASSLGGAGVAYGYTF. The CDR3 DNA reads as TGTGCCAGCAGCTTAGGAGGGGCAGGGGTGGCCTATGGCTACACCTTC.

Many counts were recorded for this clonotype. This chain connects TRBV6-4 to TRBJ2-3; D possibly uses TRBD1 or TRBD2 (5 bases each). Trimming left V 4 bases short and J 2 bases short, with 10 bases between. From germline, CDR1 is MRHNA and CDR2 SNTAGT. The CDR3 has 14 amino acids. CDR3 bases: TGTGCCAGCAGTGCAGACGGGACCACAGATACGCAGTATTTT. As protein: CASSADGTTDTQYF.

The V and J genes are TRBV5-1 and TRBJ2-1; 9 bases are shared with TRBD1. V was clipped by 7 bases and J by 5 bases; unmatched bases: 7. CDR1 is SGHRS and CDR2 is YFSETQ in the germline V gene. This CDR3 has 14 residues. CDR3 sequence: CASRGTGSHNEQFF. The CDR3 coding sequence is TGCGCCAGCCGGGGGACAGGGAGCCACAATGAGCAGTTCTTC.

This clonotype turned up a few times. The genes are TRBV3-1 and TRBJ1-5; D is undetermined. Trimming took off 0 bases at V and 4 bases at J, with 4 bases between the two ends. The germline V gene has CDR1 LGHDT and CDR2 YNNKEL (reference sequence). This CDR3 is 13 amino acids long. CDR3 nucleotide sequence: TGTGCCAGCAGCCAAGATATTAATCAGCCCCAGCATTTT. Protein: CASSQDINQPQHF.

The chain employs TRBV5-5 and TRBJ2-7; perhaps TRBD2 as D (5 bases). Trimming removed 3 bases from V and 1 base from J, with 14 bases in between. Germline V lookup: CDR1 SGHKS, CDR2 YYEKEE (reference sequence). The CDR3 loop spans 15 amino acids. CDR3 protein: CASSYLGLVSYEQYF. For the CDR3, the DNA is TGTGCCAGCAGCTACCTCGGACTGGTGTCCTACGAGCAGTACTTC.

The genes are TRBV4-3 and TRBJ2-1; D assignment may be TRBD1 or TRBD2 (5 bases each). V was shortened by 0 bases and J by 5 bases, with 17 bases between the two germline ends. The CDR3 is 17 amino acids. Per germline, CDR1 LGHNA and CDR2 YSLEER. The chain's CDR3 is CASSQDQGTSGNNEQFF. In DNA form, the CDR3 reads TGCGCCAGCAGCCAAGATCAAGGGACGTCTGGTAACAATGAGCAGTTCTTC.

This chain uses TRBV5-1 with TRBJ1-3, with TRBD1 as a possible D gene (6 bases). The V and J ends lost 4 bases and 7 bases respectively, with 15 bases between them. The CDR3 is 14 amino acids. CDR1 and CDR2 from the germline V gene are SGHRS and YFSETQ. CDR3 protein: CASSPGTSGNTIYF. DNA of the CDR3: TGCGCCAGCAGCCCGGGGACATCAGGCAACACCATATATTTT. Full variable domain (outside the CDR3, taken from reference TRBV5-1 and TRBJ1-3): KAGVTQTPRYLIKTRGQQVTLSCSPISGHRSVSWYQQTPGQGLQFLFEYFSETQRNKGNFPGRFSGRQFSNSRSEMNVSTLELGDSALYLCASSPGTSGNTIYFGEGSWLTVV.

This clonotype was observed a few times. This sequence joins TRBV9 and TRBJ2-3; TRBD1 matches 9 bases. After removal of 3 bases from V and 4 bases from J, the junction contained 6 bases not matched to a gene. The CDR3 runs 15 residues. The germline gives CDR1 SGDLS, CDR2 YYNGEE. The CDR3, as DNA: TGTGCCAGCAGCGACGGGACAGGGTGGGCAGATACGCAGTATTTT. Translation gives CASSDGTGWADTQYF.

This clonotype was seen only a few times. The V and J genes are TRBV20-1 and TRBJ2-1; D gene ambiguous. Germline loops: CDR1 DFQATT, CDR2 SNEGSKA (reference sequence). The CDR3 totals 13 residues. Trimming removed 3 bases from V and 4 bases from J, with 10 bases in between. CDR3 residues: CSARGLLYNEQFF. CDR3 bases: TGCAGTGCTAGGGGCCTTTTATACAATGAGCAGTTCTTC.

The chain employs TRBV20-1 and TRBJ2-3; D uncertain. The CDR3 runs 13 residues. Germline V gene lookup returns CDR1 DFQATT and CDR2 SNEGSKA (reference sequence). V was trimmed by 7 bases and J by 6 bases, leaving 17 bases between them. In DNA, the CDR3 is TGCAGTGTCCGACATACCCGTGCGGATACGCAGTATTTT. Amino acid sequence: CSVRHTRADTQYF.

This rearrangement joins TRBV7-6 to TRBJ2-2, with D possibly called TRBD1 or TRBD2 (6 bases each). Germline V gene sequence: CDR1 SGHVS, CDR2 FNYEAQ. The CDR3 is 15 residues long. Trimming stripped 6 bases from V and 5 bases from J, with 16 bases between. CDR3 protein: CASSPRGTPTGELFF. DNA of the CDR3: TGTGCCAGCAGTCCACGCGGGACACCAACCGGGGAGCTGTTTTTT.

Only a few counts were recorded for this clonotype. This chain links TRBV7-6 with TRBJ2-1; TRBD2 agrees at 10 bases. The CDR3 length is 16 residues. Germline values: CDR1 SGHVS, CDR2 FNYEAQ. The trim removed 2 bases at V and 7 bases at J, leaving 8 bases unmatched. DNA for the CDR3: TGTGCCAGCAGCTTATCCTCAGTACTAGCGGGGAATGAGCAGTTCTTC. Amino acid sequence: CASSLSSVLAGNEQFF. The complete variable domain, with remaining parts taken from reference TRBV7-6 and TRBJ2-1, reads GAGVSQSPRYKVTKRGQDVALRCDPISGHVSLYWYRQALGQGPEFLTYFNYEAQQDKSGLPNDRFSAERPEGSISTLTIQRTEQRDSAMYRCASSLSSVLAGNEQFFGPGTRLTVL.

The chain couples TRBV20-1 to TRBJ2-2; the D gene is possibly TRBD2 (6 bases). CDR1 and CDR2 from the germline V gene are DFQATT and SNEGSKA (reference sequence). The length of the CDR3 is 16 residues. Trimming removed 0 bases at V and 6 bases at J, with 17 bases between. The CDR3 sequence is CSARDNLAGRPGELFF. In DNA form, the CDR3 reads TGCAGTGCTAGAGATAATCTTGCGGGGAGGCCCGGGGAGCTGTTTTTT.

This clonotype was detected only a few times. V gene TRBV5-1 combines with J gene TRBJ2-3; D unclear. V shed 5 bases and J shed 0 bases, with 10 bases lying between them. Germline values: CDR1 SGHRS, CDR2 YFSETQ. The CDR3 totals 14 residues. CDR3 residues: CASRPGASTDTQYF. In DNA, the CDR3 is TGCGCCAGCAGACCGGGTGCTAGCACAGATACGCAGTATTTT.

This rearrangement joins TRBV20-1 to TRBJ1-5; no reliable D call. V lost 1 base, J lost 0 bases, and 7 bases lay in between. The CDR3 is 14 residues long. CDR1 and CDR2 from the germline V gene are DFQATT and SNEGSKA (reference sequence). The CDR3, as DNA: TGCAGTGCTAGAGGGGGAGTTAGCAATCAGCCCCAGCATTTT. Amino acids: CSARGGVSNQPQHF.

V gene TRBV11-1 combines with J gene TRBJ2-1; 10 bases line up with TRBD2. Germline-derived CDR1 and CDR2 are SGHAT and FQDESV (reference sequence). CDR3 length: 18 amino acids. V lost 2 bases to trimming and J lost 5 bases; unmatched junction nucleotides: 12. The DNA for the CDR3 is TGTGCCAGCAGCTTACAAAGACTAGCGGGCGAAAGGAACAATGAGCAGTTCTTC. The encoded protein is CASSLQRLAGERNNEQFF.

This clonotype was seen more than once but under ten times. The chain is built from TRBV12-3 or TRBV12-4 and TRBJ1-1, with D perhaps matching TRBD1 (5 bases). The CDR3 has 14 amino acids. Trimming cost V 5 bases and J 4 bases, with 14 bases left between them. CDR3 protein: CASSPPRDRTEAFF. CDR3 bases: TGTGCCAGCAGTCCACCCCGGGACCGCACTGAAGCTTTCTTT.

CDR3 in DNA: TGTGCCAGCACCCCGGGGATAGCGGTTATTAATGAGCAGTTCTTC. Protein: CASTPGIAVINEQFF. The gene calls are TRBV12-3 or TRBV12-4 and TRBJ2-1, with a weak D call TRBD2 (6 bases). The V gene lost 7 bases and the J gene lost 7 bases, with 20 bases spanning the gap. This CDR3 spans 15 amino acids.

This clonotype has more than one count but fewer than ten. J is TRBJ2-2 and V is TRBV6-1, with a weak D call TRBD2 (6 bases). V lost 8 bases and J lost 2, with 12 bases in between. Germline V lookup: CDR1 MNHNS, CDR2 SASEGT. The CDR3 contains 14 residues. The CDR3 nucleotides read TGTGCCAGCCGCTGGGGGGAAAACACCGGGGAGCTGTTTTTT. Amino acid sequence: CASRWGENTGELFF.

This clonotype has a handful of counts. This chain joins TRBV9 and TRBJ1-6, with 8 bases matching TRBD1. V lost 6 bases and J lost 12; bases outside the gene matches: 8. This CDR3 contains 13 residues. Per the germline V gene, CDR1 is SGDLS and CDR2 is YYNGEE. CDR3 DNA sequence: TGTGCCAGCAATGCAGGGGGCTCTGGACCCCTCCACTTT. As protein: CASNAGGSGPLHF.

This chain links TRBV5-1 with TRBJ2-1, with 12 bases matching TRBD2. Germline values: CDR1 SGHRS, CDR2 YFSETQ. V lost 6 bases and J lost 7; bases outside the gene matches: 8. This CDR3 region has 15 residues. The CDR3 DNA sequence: TGCGCCAGCACCCTGACTAGCGGGAGTGCTAATGAGCAGTTCTTC. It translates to CASTLTSGSANEQFF.

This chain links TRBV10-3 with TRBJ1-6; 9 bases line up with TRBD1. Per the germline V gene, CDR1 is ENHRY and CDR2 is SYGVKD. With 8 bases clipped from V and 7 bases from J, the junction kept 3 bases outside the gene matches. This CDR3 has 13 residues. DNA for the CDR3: TGTGCCATCCAGGACAGGGGAAATTCACCCCTCCACTTT. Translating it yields CAIQDRGNSPLHF.

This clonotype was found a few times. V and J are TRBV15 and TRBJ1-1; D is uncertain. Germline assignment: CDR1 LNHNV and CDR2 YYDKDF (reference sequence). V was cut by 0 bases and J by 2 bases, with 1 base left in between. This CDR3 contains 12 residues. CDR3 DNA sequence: TGTGCCACCAGCAGAGACAACACTGAAGCTTTCTTT. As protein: CATSRDNTEAFF.

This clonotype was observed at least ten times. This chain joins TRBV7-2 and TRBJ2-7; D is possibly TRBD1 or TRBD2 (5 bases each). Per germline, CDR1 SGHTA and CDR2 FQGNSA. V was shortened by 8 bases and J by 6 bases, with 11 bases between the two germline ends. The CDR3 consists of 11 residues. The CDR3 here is CASQQRGEQYF. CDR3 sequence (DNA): TGTGCCAGCCAACAGAGGGGCGAGCAGTACTTC.

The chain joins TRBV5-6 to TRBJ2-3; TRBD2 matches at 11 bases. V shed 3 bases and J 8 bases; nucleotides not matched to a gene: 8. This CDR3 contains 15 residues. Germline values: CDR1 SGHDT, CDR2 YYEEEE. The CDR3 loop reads CASSSLSGGATTQYF. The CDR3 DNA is TGTGCCAGCAGCTCCCTTAGCGGGGGGGCCACTACGCAGTATTTT. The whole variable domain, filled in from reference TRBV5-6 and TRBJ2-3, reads DAGVTQSPTHLIKTRGQQVTLRCSPKSGHDTVSWYQQALGQGPQFIFQYYEEEERQRGNFPDRFSGHQFPNYSSELNVNALLLGDSALYLCASSSLSGGATTQYFGPGTRLTVL.